Below, one T cell receptor beta chain is given with its context. It lacks a known antigen. No base-level quality is on record; no much larger clone is a single base apart. The time point label, as the study defines it: patch test 1, 2 weeks after DPC sensitization. This sample's treatment or condition label indicates: therapeutic diphenylcyclopropenone sensitization with weekly scalp DPC. Blood at each patch-test visit was drawn before the patch test was applied. Eligible patients were aged 18 to 70, diagnosed with alopecia, deemed suitable for DPC therapy, and excluded if pregnant. Total RNA was isolated from unfractionated whole blood collected in Tempus Blood RNA tubes. The library was produced with RACE. The sample was run on a NextSeq 500. Library preparation attached unique molecular identifiers to individual cDNA molecules for quantitative, reproducible TCR counting. From each blood RNA sample, both TCR alpha and TCR beta chains were sequenced. The original methods were these. Samples had a median of approximately 93,000 TCRs, with a range from roughly 23,224 to 750,000. The Decombinator software suite was used to annotate V, J and CDR3 in the TCR reads. To make PS versus PT1 abundance plots, every sample was subsampled to the same number of TCRs (28,000). Expanded TCRs were defined as absent before sensitization and observed at least eight times at the 2-week time point. TCRdb trimmed public reads at Q25 via fastp, called clones via MiXCR and kept in-frame beta chains. Under each unique CDR3 protein, matching rows form one entry showing the most common genes and DNA. TCRdb's processing, not the authors' own work, is the source of the V and J calls. The sample table shows under 200,000 distinct CDR3 sequences, and about 15% are seen once. The top ten clonotypes cover 1.5% to 2% of the sample.

The CDR3, cysteine through phenylalanine, is 14 amino acids long. Only the CDR3 DNA is retained, 42 bases long and in frame from the first base. V lost 3 bases and J lost 6 bases; the stretch between them is 15 bases long. CDR1 and CDR2 are drawn from the germline V gene: SGDLS, YYNGEE. This specimen comes from a study of human T cells and chemical hapten exposure (dated by TCRdb to the early 2020s). The study in broad terms: For sensitization, 2% DPC in acetone was applied to a 2 cm by 2 cm area of upper inner arm skin. The patient cohort, mostly female, included alopecia areata with under or over 50% scalp involvement, alopecia totalis and alopecia universalis. Patch testing was done on the upper back using Finn chambers containing 0.01% DPC, and results were scored after 6 days according to International Contact Dermatitis Research Group standards. Patient blood was sampled pre-sensitization (week 0) and at 2, 6 and about 24 weeks after DPC sensitization. Blood for TCR sequencing was provided by twenty-nine alopecia patients at one to four time points (pre-sensitization, 2, 6 and 24 weeks). Peripheral blood TCR repertoire changes were tracked in vivo in alopecia patients during primary and secondary sensitization to the hapten diphenylcyclopropenone (DPC). Libraries were pooled for sequencing, and variation in per-sample TCR yields was attributed mainly to small differences in library volumes within the pool. Patients additionally received weekly therapeutic DPC doses to the scalp throughout the roughly 26-week study period. The paper's findings and limits, for the study overall: Because every patient had alopecia, a presumed autoimmune disease, the patients' immune response might differ from that of healthy individuals. Compared with pre-sensitization or healthy control sets, expanded TCRs formed significantly more large CDR3 similarity clusters, which is consistent with antigen-driven responses. DPC sensitization did not change how many TCRs were above 1 in 1000 frequency, and no evidence was found of alterations in global repertoire structure. Patch test score correlated positively with the number of PT1 expanded TCRs, reaching significance at thresholds 8, 16 and 32 but not at 4. After repeated subsampling, the strength of the expansion versus patch-test correlation and the threshold at which it became significant changed.

The sequencing here drew on whole blood, taken in connection with sensitization to the hapten diphenylcyclopropenone (DPC). This receptor chain uses TRBV9 and TRBJ1-2, and the D gene may be TRBD1, 6 bases matching. This sequence was found in a woman in her twenties or thirties with alopecia areata. Some clones in this sample may be carry-over from other donors' samples. The sequenced DNA: TGTGCCAGCAGCGCGGACAGTTCAGGCGATGGCTACACCTTC. Its coded protein is CASSADSSGDGYTF.